Detailed here is one T cell receptor (beta chain). This sample was taken from a study of technical replicates of blood from a few donors. This table comes from immunoSEQ multiplex PCR, and its TCRdb copy is limited to in-frame clones, with some not included. The table shows tens of thousands of clones, with nearly 97% occurring only once. Germline lookup yields CDR1 SGHRS and CDR2 YFSETQ. The length of the CDR3 is 14 residues. Trimming cost V 5 bases and J 7 bases; bases outside gene matches: 12. The sequence came from a human donor in good health. This chain links TRBV5-1 with TRBJ2-7; 7 nucleotides line up with TRBD1. Material for sequencing was T cells isolated from PBMCs. The DNA for the CDR3 is TGCGCCAGCAGTCAGGGGGTAGGGGTTGGAGAGCAGTACTTC. This gives the protein CASSQGVGVGEQYF.